This TCR beta chain was recovered during a study of shared clonotypes between healthy human individuals. For the study at large: The donors, two women and a few men, were aged 18 to 49. Study-wide points: Clonotypes shared by all four donors outscored non-shared clonotypes in generation probability. The genetic and exposure-history diversity represented was limited by few donors. Clonotype sharing among donors was thought likely to change with sequencing depth.

The data were produced by immunoSEQ multiplex PCR, yet TCRdb's version contains in-frame clones alone and is incomplete. The sample includes around 560,000 clones, approximately 96% of them seen just once. Terminally differentiated effector memory CD45RA+ cells were excluded from the naive CD8 cells, which were CD45RO-negative and positively selected for CCR7. A remark on this clone: The antigen remains unidentified.

Sequenced material: naive CD8+ T cells sorted from blood. This sequence originates from a woman aged 25 to 39 in good health.

Here the CDR3 reads CASSYGRQQFF. In DNA form, the CDR3 reads TGTGCCAGCAGTTACGGGAGGCAGCAGTTCTTC. The V gene is TRBV6-5, the J gene TRBJ2-1; tentatively, D is TRBD2 (6 bases). The CDR3 loop spans 11 amino acids. Trimming shortened V by 2 bases and J by 11 bases, and 7 bases separated the two germline ends. Germline V CDR1 and CDR2: MNHEY, SVGAGI.